Included here is one T cell receptor beta chain sequence, with context. The data were obtained in a study of CD4 and CD8 cells across lung adenocarcinoma regions. Germline-derived CDR1 and CDR2 are MDHEN and SYDVKM. The CDR3 totals 16 residues. Localized lung adenocarcinoma, a non-small cell lung cancer, affected the donors. MiXCR, run by TCRdb on the PCR reads, gives a single entry per CDR3 protein. The sample yields 15,000 to 20,000 distinct CDR3 sequences, roughly 51% seen once. The sequenced sample was CD8+ T cells from the center of a lung tumor. The TCR originated in a female donor with lung adenocarcinoma. The CD4 and CD8 labels of this study may be unreliable. This chain connects TRBV28 to TRBJ2-5; TRBD1 aligns across 10 bases. The DNA end is a closer match to TRBJ2-7, so the J assignment may be wrong. The CDR3 coding sequence is TGTGCCAGCAGTCTATTAGGGACAGGGGCATCCTACGAGCAGTACTTC. Its protein is CASSLLGTGASYEQYF.